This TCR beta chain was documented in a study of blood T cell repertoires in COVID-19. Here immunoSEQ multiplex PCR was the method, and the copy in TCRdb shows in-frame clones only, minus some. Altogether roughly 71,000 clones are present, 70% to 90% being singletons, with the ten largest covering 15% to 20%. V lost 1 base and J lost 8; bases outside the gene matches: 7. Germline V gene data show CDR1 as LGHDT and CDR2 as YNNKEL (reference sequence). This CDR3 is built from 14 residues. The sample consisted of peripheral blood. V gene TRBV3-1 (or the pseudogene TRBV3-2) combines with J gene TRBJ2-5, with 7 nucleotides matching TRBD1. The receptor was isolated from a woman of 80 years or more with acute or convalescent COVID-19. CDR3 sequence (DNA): TGTGCCAGCAGCCAAGGGACAGGAAGCTCAACCCAGTACTTC. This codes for CASSQGTGSSTQYF.